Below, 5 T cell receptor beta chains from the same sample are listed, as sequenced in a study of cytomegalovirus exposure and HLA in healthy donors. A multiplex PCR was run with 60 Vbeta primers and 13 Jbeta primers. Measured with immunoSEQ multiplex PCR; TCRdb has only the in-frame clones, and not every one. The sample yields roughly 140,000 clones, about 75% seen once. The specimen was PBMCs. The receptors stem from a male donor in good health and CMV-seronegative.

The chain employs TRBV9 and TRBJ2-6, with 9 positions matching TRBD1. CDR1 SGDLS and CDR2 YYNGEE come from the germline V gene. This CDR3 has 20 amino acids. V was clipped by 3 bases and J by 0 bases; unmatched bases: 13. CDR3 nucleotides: TGTGCCAGCAGCGGAACAGGGGGCGCGAATCAAGGCTCTGGGGCCAACGTCCTGACTTTC. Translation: CASSGTGGANQGSGANVLTF. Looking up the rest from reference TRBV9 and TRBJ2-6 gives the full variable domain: DSGVTQTPKHLITATGQRVTLRCSPRSGDLSVYWYQQSLDQGLQFLIQYYNGEERAKGNILERFSAQQFPDLHSELNLSSLELGDSALYFCASSGTGGANQGSGANVLTFGAGSRLTVL.

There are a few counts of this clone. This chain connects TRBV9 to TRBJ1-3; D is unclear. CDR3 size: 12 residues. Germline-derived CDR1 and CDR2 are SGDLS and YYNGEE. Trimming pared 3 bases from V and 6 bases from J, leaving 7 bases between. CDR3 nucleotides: TGTGCCAGCAGCGGTCTATCAAACACCATATATTTT. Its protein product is CASSGLSNTIYF. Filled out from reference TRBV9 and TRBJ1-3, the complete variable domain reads DSGVTQTPKHLITATGQRVTLRCSPRSGDLSVYWYQQSLDQGLQFLIQYYNGEERAKGNILERFSAQQFPDLHSELNLSSLELGDSALYFCASSGLSNTIYFGEGSWLTVV.

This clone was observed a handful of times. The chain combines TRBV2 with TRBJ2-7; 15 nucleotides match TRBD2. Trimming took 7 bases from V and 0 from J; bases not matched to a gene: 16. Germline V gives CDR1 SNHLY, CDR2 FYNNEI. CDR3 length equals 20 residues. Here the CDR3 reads CASKLRPGLAGGIRSYEQYF. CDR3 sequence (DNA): TGTGCCAGCAAGCTAAGACCGGGACTAGCGGGAGGCATCCGCTCCTACGAGCAGTACTTC.

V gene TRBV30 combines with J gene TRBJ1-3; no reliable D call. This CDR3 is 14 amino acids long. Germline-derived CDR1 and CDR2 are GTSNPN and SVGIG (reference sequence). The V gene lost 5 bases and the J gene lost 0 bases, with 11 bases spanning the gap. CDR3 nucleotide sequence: TGTGCCTGGTCAGTAGACTTCTCTGGAAACACCATATATTTT. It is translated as CAWSVDFSGNTIYF.

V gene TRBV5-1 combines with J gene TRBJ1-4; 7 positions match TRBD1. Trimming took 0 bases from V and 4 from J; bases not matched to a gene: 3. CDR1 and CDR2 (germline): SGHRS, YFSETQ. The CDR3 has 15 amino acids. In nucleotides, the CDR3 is TGCGCCAGCAGCTTGGGGGGACAGCTTAATGAAAAACTGTTTTTT. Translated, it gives CASSLGGQLNEKLFF.